The clone carrying this T cell receptor beta chain was counted only a few times. TCRdb re-analysed the multiplex PCR reads in MiXCR, keeping a single row per CDR3 protein. This table holds some 200,000 distinct CDR3 sequences, roughly 31% found once. Trimming removed 0 bases at V and 7 bases at J, with 18 bases between. The CDR3 sequence is 16 residues long. Germline CDR1 is DFQATT and CDR2 is SNEGSKA (reference sequence). The lymph nodes were axillary draining lymph nodes from breast cancer patients. This sample was taken from a study of breast tumors, draining lymph nodes, adjacent tissues. The sequenced sample was axillary lymph node tissue. The rearrangement joins TRBV20-1 to TRBJ2-2; D gene uncertain. This receptor was obtained from a female donor with breast cancer. Some clones in this sample may be carry-over from other donors' samples. The CDR3 nucleotides read TGCAGTGCTAGAGATCCGAGGCTGGGGTTCGTCGGGGAGCTGTTTTTT. Encoded protein: CSARDPRLGFVGELFF.